A selection of T cell receptor beta chains follows, all from one sample in a study of Graves' ophthalmopathy and Graves' hyperthyroidism. TCRdb processed the multiplex PCR reads anew with MiXCR; each CDR3 protein has one entry. The repertoire includes approximately 460,000 distinct CDR3 sequences, over 13% of them detected once, and around 9.8% sits in the top ten. Sequences were obtained from blood. The receptors stem from a woman aged 25 to 39 with Graves' ophthalmopathy. Each CDR3 is given with its conserved first and last residue.

TRBV6-5,CASSYTHSSGANVLTF
TRBV10-1,CASSEWRGYEQYF
TRBV10-3,CAISRGKDEAFF
TRBV2,CASSQRAVISLCEQYF
TRBV28,CASSIAGGAKNIQYF
TRBV4-1,CASSPKGASVPIYTF
TRBV6-2/TRBV6-3,CASRLTRETQYF
TRBV12-3/TRBV12-4,CASSLLGRRTEAFF
TRBV4-1,CARGTSGRIEQYF
TRBV20-1,CSARDTGGRRLGAFF
TRBV7-9,CASSSDRGSLDTIYF
TRBV7-3,CASSSIPGGGKNTEAFF
TRBV27,CASSLWSASLYEQYF